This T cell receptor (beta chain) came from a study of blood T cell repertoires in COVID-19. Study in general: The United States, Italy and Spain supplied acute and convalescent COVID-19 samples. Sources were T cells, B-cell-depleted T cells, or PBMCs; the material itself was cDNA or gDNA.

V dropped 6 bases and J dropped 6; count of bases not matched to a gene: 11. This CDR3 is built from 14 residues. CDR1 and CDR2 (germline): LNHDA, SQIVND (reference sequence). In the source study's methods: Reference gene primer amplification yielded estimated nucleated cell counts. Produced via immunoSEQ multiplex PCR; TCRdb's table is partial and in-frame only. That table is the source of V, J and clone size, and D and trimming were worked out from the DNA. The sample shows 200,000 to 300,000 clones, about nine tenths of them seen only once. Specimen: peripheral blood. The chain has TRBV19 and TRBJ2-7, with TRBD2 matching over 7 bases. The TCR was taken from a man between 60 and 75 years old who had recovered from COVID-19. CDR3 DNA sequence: TGTGCCAGTAGCCGGGCGGGGGAAAGTAGCGAGCAGTACTTC. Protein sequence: CASSRAGESSEQYF.